This T cell receptor beta chain is from a study of regulatory T cells in long-lasting Graves disease. Overall study results and limits: Examination was confined to peripheral blood, excluding thyroid tissue.

The authors built TCR beta libraries using iRepertoire HTBI primers and Arm-PCR of CDR3 regions. TCRdb fed the multiplex PCR reads into MiXCR, producing one record per CDR3 protein. The sample has about 430,000 distinct CDR3 sequences, 21% seen once. Time point given: persistent/refractory GD, antithyroid drugs over 5 years with positive TRAb. Following extraction of RNA from PBMCs, that RNA was used to make the TCR library. Blood from the periphery, approximately 8.6 milliliters in all, was drawn into EDTA tubes. This clonotype was picked up many times. Its antigen is unidentified. The TCR was taken from a female donor with Graves disease. This specimen was peripheral blood mononuclear cells (PBMCs), taken when the disease was refractory, from a patient treated with antithyroid drugs.

The CDR3 region is CATEDGSKETQYF. CDR3 sequence (DNA): TGTGCGACGGAGGACGGGTCCAAAGAGACCCAGTACTTC. The rearrangement uses TRBV7-9 and TRBJ2-5; perhaps TRBD2 as D (5 bases). This CDR3 spans 13 amino acids. Germline loops: CDR1 SEHNR, CDR2 FQNEAQ (reference sequence).